The 2 T cell receptor beta chains given below trace back to one sample, sequenced in a study of shared clonotypes between healthy human individuals. Terminally differentiated effector memory CD45RA+ cells were excluded from the naive CD8 cells, which were CD45RO-negative and positively selected for CCR7. Repertoires were generated with immunoSEQ multiplex PCR, while TCRdb's copy carries only in-frame clones and drops some. The sample carries about 2.1 million clones, roughly 95% recorded once. Sequencing was performed on naive CD8+ T cells from PBMCs. These TCRs come from a man aged 18 to 30 in good health. Some clones in this sample may be carry-over from other donors' samples.

About this clone: Within the sample, other DNA sequences also encode this same CDR3. V is TRBV13 and J is TRBJ2-3; no clear D. Trimming stripped 5 bases from V and 3 bases from J, with 6 bases between. Germline V lookup: CDR1 PRHDT, CDR2 FYEKMQ (reference sequence). The CDR3 is made up of 12 amino acids. The CDR3 nucleotides read TGTGCCAGCAGCCCTGGAACAGATACGCAGTATTTT. This sequence encodes CASSPGTDTQYF.

The genes are TRBV5-6 and TRBJ1-2; TRBD1 is a possible D gene (6 bases). Trimming pared 0 bases from V and 8 bases from J, leaving 11 bases between. Germline-derived CDR1 and CDR2 are SGHDT and YYEEEE. The CDR3 consists of 13 residues. The CDR3 loop is CASSLVGGPGYTF. The CDR3 DNA is TGTGCCAGCAGCTTGGTCGGGGGGCCCGGCTACACCTTC.